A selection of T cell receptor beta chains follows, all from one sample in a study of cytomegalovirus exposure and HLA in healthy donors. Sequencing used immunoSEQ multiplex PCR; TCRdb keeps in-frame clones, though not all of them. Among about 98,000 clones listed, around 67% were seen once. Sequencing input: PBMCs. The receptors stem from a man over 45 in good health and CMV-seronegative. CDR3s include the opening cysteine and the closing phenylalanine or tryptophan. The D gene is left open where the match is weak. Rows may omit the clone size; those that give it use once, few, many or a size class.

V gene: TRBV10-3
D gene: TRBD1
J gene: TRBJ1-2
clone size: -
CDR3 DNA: TGTGCCATCGGCCCCGGGACAGGAGTGTATGGCTACACCTTC
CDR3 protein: CAIGPGTGVYGYTF

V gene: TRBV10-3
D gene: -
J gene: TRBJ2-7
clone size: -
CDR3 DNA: TGTGCCATCCGAAGTAGTCGGGACTTACGCTACGAGCAGTACTTC
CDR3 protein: CAIRSSRDLRYEQYF

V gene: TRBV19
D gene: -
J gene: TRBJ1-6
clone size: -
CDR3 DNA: TGTGCCAGTAGTACCGCCTATAATTCACCCCTCCACTTT
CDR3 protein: CASSTAYNSPLHF

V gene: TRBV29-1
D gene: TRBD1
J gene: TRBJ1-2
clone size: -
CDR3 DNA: TGCAGCGTTGACGGCGGGACAGGGACCTATGGCTACACCTTC
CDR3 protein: CSVDGGTGTYGYTF

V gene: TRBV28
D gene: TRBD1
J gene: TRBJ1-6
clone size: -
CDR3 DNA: TGTGCCAGCAGTTCGCCAGGGACAGGGCTGGATTCACCCCTCCACTTT
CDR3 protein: CASSSPGTGLDSPLHF

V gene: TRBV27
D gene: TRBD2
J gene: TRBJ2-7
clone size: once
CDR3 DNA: TGTGCCAGCAGTTCGGTGCTAGCGGAAAAGCAGTACTTC
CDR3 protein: CASSSVLAEKQYF

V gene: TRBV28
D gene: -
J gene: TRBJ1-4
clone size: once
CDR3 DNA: TGTGCCAGCAGTTTGGGGCAGCACCGTGAAAAACTGTTTTTT
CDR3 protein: CASSLGQHREKLFF

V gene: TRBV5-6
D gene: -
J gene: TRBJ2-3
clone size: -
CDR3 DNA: TGTGCCAGCAGCTCCTACCACACAGATACGCAGTATTTT
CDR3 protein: CASSSYHTDTQYF

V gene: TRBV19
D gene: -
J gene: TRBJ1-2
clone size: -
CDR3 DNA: TGTGCCAGTAGTCCAGCAGGGTCTAACTATGGCTACACCTTC
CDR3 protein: CASSPAGSNYGYTF

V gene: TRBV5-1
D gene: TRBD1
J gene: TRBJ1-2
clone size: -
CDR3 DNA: TGCGCCAGCAGGGAAGGGGGGACAGACTTCTATGGCTACACCTTC
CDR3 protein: CASREGGTDFYGYTF

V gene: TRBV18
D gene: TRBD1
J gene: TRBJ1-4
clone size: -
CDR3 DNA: TGTGCCAGCTCACCAACGGGGGACAGAGCTAATGAAAAACTGTTTTTT
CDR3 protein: CASSPTGDRANEKLFF

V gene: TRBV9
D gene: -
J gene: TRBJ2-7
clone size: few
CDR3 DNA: TGTGCCAGCAGCGCCGGGGAGCGGAGCTCCTACGAGCAGTACTTC
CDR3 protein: CASSAGERSSYEQYF

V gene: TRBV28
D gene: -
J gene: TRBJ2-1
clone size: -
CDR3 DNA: TGTGCCAGCAGTTCCCCGGACACTCGCAATGAGCAGTTCTTC
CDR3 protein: CASSSPDTRNEQFF

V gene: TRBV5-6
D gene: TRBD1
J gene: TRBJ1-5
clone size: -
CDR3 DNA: TGTGCCAGCAGCTTAAGTTTTGGACAGGCTGATCAGCCCCAGCATTTT
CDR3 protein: CASSLSFGQADQPQHF

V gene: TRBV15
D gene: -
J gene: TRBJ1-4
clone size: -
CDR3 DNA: TGTGCCACCAGCTCAACTCGGGGGGCAGGTCGTGAAAAACTGTTTTTT
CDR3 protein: CATSSTRGAGREKLFF

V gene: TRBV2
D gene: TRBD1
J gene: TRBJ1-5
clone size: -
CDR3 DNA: TGTGCCAGCAGGTTCGTCCCCGGACAGGGAGGGAATCAGCCCCAGCATTTT
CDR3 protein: CASRFVPGQGGNQPQHF

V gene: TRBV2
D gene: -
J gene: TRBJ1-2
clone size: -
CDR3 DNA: TGTGCCAGCAGTCCCAGTGACTATGGCTACACCTTC
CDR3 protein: CASSPSDYGYTF

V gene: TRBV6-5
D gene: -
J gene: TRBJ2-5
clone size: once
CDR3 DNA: TGTGCCAGCAGGTCGACAGGGAGGGAGACCCAGTACTTC
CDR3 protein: CASRSTGRETQYF

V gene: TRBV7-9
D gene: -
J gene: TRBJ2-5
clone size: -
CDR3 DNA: TGTGCCAGCAGCTTACCCGGACTCCGAACCCAGTACTTC
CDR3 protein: CASSLPGLRTQYF

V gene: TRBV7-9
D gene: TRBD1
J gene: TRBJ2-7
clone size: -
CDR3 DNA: TGTTCCAGCAGCGGGACCGGGACAGGGGGCCACGAGCAGTACTTC
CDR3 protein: CSSSGTGTGGHEQYF

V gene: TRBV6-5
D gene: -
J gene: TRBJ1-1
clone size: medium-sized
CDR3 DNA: TGTGCCACCCTCAAGCAGGGCATGAACACTGAAGCTTTCTTT
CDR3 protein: CATLKQGMNTEAFF

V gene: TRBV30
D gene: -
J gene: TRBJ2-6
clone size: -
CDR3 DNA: TGTGCCTGGAGCCTAACAGGGACTGGGGCCAACGTCCTGACTTTC
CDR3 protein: CAWSLTGTGANVLTF

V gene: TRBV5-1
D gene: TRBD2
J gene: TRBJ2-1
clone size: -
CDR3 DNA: TGCGCCAGCGGAAAAGGGCTAGCGGGGTCGAATGAGCAGTTCTTC
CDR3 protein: CASGKGLAGSNEQFF

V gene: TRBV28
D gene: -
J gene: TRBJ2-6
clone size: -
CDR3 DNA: TGTGCCAGCAGTTTCCTACGACAGAGCTCTGGGGCCAACGTCCTGACTTTC
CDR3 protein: CASSFLRQSSGANVLTF

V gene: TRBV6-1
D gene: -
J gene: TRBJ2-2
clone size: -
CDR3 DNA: TGTGCCAGCAGTGCGAACCCACAATTGACAGGTGCCGGGGAGCTGTTTTTT
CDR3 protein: CASSANPQLTGAGELFF

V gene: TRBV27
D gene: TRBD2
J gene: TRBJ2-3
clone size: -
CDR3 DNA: TGTGCCAGCAGACTAGCGGGGAGCACAGATACGCAGTATTTT
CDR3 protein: CASRLAGSTDTQYF

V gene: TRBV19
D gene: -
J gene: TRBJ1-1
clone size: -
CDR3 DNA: TGTGCCAGTAGTACGACCCGGGGTGTAATGAACACTGAAGCTTTCTTT
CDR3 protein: CASSTTRGVMNTEAFF

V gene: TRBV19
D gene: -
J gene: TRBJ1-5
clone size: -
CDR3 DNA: TGTGCCAGTAGTATGCGGGTAGGTCAGCCCCAGCATTTT
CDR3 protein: CASSMRVGQPQHF

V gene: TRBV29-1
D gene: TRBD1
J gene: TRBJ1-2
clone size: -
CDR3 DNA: TGCAGCGTTGTAACTATGACAGGGATGGGCGGCTACACCTTC
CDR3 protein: CSVVTMTGMGGYTF

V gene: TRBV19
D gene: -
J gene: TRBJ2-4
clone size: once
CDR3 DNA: TGTGCCAGTAGTATCGGGGGGCTTAAAAACATTCAGTACTTC
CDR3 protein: CASSIGGLKNIQYF

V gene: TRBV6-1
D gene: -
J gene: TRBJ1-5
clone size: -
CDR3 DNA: TGTGCCAGCAGTGTAGGACAGAGCAGCAATCAGCCCCAGCATTTT
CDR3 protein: CASSVGQSSNQPQHF

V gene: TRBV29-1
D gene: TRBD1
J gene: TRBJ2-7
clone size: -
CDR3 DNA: TGCAGCGTTTCGACAGGGAACGAGCAGTACTTC
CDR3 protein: CSVSTGNEQYF

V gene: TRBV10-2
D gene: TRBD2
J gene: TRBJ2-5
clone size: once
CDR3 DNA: TGCGCCAGCCAGCGGGGGCTCCAAGAGACCCAGTACTTC
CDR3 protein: CASQRGLQETQYF

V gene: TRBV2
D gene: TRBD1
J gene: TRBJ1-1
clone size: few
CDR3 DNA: TGTGCCAGCAGTGAAGACGGGACAGGGAACACTGAAGCTTTCTTT
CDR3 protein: CASSEDGTGNTEAFF

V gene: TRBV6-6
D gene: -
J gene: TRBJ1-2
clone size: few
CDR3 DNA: TGTGCCAGCAGTTACTCGTCCGAGGGTGGCTACACCTTC
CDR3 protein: CASSYSSEGGYTF

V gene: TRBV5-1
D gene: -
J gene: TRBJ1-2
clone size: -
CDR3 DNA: TGCGCCAGCAGCTTGGGCGTACAGGATGGCTACACCTTC
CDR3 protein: CASSLGVQDGYTF

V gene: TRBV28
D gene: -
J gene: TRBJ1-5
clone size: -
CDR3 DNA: TGTGCCACCAATGGACTTTGGAGCAATCAGCCCCAGCATTTT
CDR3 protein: CATNGLWSNQPQHF

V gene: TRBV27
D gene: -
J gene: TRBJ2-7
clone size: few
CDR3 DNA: TGTGCCAGCAGTTTTCTCCCCGGGGGTACCTACGAGCAGTACTTC
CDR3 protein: CASSFLPGGTYEQYF

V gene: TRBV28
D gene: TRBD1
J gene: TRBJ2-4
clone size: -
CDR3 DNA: TGTGCCAGCAGTTCCCCCGGACAGGGGTTTGGAAACATTCAGTACTTC
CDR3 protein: CASSSPGQGFGNIQYF

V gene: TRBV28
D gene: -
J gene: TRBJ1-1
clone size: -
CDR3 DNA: TGTGCCAGCAGTTTAAGGGGGAACACTGAAGCTTTCTTT
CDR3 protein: CASSLRGNTEAFF

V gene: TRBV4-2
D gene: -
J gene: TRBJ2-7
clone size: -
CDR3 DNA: TGTGCCAGCAGCCAAAAGCCGGGACTCCACTACGAGCAGTACTTC
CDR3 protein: CASSQKPGLHYEQYF

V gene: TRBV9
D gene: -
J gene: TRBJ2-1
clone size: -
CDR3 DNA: TGTGCCAGCAGCCCCTCGGGCAATGAGCAGTTCTTC
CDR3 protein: CASSPSGNEQFF

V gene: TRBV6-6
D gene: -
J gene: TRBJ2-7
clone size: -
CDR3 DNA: TGTGCCAGCAGTTCCCTGGACAGCGTCGACGAGCAGTACTTC
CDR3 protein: CASSSLDSVDEQYF